The source of this TCR beta chain is a study of T cell repertoires in cytomegalovirus infection. TCRdb re-derived calls from the reads in MiXCR, one entry per CDR3 protein. Among 630,000 or so distinct CDR3 sequences, about 24% were seen once, and the ten largest hold 8%. The CDR3 has 16 amino acids. Germline V gives CDR1 LNHDA, CDR2 SQIVND (reference sequence). V was shortened by 3 bases and J by 2 bases, with 17 bases between the two germline ends. The origin of this receptor is a human donor in good health (CMV status not recorded). Some clones in this sample may be carry-over from other donors' samples. The rearrangement joins TRBV19 to TRBJ2-7; the D gene is possibly TRBD1 (6 bases). The sequencing input was CD8+ T cells from PBMCs. CDR3 DNA: TGTGCCAGTAGTATTCGGTCCTGGACAGCCGCCTACGAGCAGTACTTC. Its translation is CASSIRSWTAAYEQYF.